This record looks at one TCR beta chain sequence and its context. In the original analysis: Scientists estimated how many nucleated cells there were by amplifying reference gene primers. Here immunoSEQ multiplex PCR was the method, and the copy in TCRdb shows in-frame clones only, minus some. V and J calls and clone size are copied from that table; D and trimming were computed from the DNA. The sample carries under 20,000 clones, 80% to 90% recorded once. The sample comes from a study of blood T cell repertoires in COVID-19. Study at large: Collection of acute and convalescent COVID-19 samples took place in the United States, Italy and Spain. Sample material is recorded as cDNA or gDNA derived from T cells, B-cell-depleted T cells, or PBMCs.

Trimming removed 5 bases from V and 2 bases from J, with 11 bases in between. This CDR3 contains 14 residues. CDR1 SGHTA and CDR2 FQGTGA come from the germline V gene. This TCR was recovered from a human donor with active COVID-19. The donor label of this sample is uncertain. Sequencing was done on a sample of peripheral blood. The rearrangement joins TRBV7-3 to TRBJ2-3; D perhaps matches TRBD2 (6 bases). The CDR3 sequence: CASSTGVLTDTQYF. CDR3 sequence (DNA): TGTGCCAGCAGCACGGGAGTTCTCACAGATACGCAGTATTTT.